Sequencing of this T cell receptor beta chain was carried out in a study of blood T cell repertoires in COVID-19. Study as a whole: The United States, Italy and Spain provided the acute and convalescent COVID-19 samples.

J was trimmed by 0 bases and V by 4 bases; bases with no gene match: 4. This CDR3 is built from 15 residues. Germline CDR1 reads SGHRS; CDR2 reads YFSETQ. Seattle participants joined during active infection and were tracked over time. Authors' processing steps: Estimation of nucleated cell counts relied on the amplification of reference gene primers. Method: immunoSEQ multiplex PCR; TCRdb's copy keeps in-frame clones and lacks some. For V, J and clone size, that table is used; D and trimming come from the DNA. The profile shows roughly 400,000 clones, about 87% of them singletons. This TCR came from an older woman with COVID-19, enrolled during active disease. Sequenced: peripheral blood. J is TRBJ2-1 and V is TRBV5-1; 7 nucleotides agree with TRBD2. This CDR3 reads CASSIGGSSYNEQFF. CDR3 DNA sequence: TGCGCCAGCAGCATCGGGGGGAGCTCCTACAATGAGCAGTTCTTC.